One sample yielded the 17 T cell receptor beta chains listed below, sequenced in a study of CD8 T cells in Susac syndrome. It was with random hexamers that roughly 0.45 to 1 ug RNA was reverse transcribed. In TCRdb, the immunoSEQ multiplex PCR reads were re-called with MiXCR into one record per CDR3 protein. The table records under 200,000 distinct CDR3 sequences, approximately 95% of them present only once. The source material was CD4+ T cells from PBMCs. The receptors come from a human donor in good health.

The chain joins TRBV9 to TRBJ2-7; the D gene is possibly TRBD1 (5 bases). Per germline, CDR1 SGDLS and CDR2 YYNGEE. The CDR3 is 16 residues long. Trimming left V 0 bases short and J 0 bases short, with 13 bases between. In DNA form, the CDR3 reads TGTGCCAGCAGCGTAGCCACAGGAAGGAGCTCCTACGAGCAGTACGTC. Protein product: CASSVATGRSSYEQYV.

The chain joins TRBV3-1 to TRBJ2-3, with TRBD2 matching over 7 bases. The trim removed 4 bases at V and 8 bases at J, leaving 12 bases unmatched. This CDR3 is 15 amino acids long. CDR1 is LGHDT, CDR2 YNNKEL, per germline (reference sequence). The CDR3 is CASSPGPMPGGTQYF. The CDR3, as DNA: TGTGCCAGCAGCCCAGGACCCATGCCGGGGGGTACGCAGTATTTT.

The chain is built from TRBV7-9 and TRBJ2-3, with 9 bases lining up with TRBD1. V shed 5 bases, J shed 5 bases, and the junction held 5 bases outside the gene matches. The CDR3 runs 14 residues. Germline CDR1 and CDR2: SEHNR and FQNEAQ (reference sequence). The CDR3 is CASSPRTGEDTQYF. The DNA for the CDR3 is TGTGCCAGCAGCCCCAGGACAGGGGAAGATACGCAGTATTTT.

This clonotype was seen only a few times. The rearrangement joins TRBV6-6 to TRBJ2-5, with D possibly matching TRBD1 (5 bases). V lost 7 bases and J lost 5, with 8 bases in between. Per germline, CDR1 MNHNY and CDR2 SVGAGI (reference sequence). This CDR3 comprises 11 residues. CDR3 nucleotides: TGTGCCAGCAAAGGGGTGGAGACCCAGTACTTC. Its translation: CASKGVETQYF.

V is TRBV14 and J is TRBJ2-3; no firm D call. Per germline, CDR1 SGHDN and CDR2 FVKESK. The length of the CDR3 is 16 residues. Trimming took off 2 bases at V and 0 bases at J, with 12 bases between the two ends. CDR3 protein: CASSQLRGTSTDTQYF. For the CDR3, the DNA is TGTGCCAGCAGCCAACTGCGCGGAACTAGCACAGATACGCAGTATTTT.

The chain employs TRBV12-3 or TRBV12-4 and TRBJ1-1; D not certain. V was clipped by 3 bases and J by 1 base, with 9 bases between them. The CDR3 extends over 14 amino acids. The CDR3 spells CASSLRQTNTEAFF. In nucleotides, the CDR3 is TGTGCCAGCAGTTTGCGACAAACGAACACTGAAGCTTTCTTT.

This chain connects TRBV28 to TRBJ2-7; D ambiguous. V shed 7 bases and J shed 0 bases, with 22 bases lying between them. Per the germline V gene, CDR1 is MDHEN and CDR2 is SYDVKM. This CDR3 contains 17 residues. The CDR3 sequence: CASNSLTVAFSSYEQYF. CDR3 sequence (DNA): TGTGCCAGCAATTCCCTCACAGTAGCCTTCAGCTCCTACGAGCAGTACTTC.

The V gene is TRBV6-2 or TRBV6-3, the J gene TRBJ2-1; D could derive from TRBD1 or TRBD2 (6 bases each). Germline V gives CDR1 MNHEY, CDR2 SVGEGT. V dropped 5 bases and J dropped 7 bases, with 18 bases sitting between them. The CDR3 is 15 amino acids. The CDR3 is CASSRLLGGQNEQFF. The CDR3 DNA reads as TGTGCCAGCAGTCGTCTTTTGGGGGGCCAAAATGAGCAGTTCTTC.

The chain links TRBV29-1 to TRBJ1-2; 7 bases align to TRBD1. The CDR3 loop spans 13 amino acids. V was pared by 5 bases and J by 4 bases, with 7 bases of the junction left unmatched. Germline CDR1 SQVTM, CDR2 ANQGSEA. The CDR3 here is CSVKPTGSYGYTF. The CDR3 region has the DNA TGCAGCGTTAAACCGACAGGGTCCTATGGCTACACCTTC. Drawing the rest from reference TRBV29-1 and TRBJ1-2, the complete variable domain is SAVISQKPSRDICQRGTSLTIQCQVDSQVTMMFWYRQQPGQSLTLIATANQGSEATYESGFVIDKFPISRPNLTFSTLTVSNMSPEDSSIYLCSVKPTGSYGYTFGSGTRLTVV.

The CDR3 reads CASNPTGVNEQFF. CDR3 in DNA: TGTGCCAGCAACCCGACAGGGGTCAATGAGCAGTTCTTC. The chain uses TRBV12-3 or TRBV12-4 and TRBJ2-1, with 8 bases fitting TRBD1. Trimming cost V 7 bases and J 6 bases; bases outside gene matches: 5. This CDR3 is built from 13 residues.

This clonotype has only one observation. This chain joins TRBV12-3 or TRBV12-4 and TRBJ1-2; D perhaps matches TRBD1 (6 bases). This CDR3 is built from 13 residues. The V gene lost 6 bases and the J gene lost 4 bases, with 12 bases spanning the gap. The CDR3 loop is CASRRGVPYGYTF. The CDR3 DNA reads as TGTGCCAGCAGAAGGGGGGTCCCCTATGGCTACACCTTC.

The chain joins TRBV3-1 to TRBJ2-3, with 8 positions matching TRBD2. The junction had 10 bases not matched to a gene; V was cut back by 8 bases and J by 3 bases. Germline V gives CDR1 LGHDT, CDR2 YNNKEL (reference sequence). This CDR3 comprises 15 residues. The CDR3 DNA reads TGTGCCAGCTCACCCGGGGGGGCATTTACAGATACGCAGTATTTT. Amino acid sequence: CASSPGGAFTDTQYF.

The gene calls are TRBV20-1 and TRBJ2-1; 8 nucleotides align to TRBD2. This CDR3 comprises 17 residues. V trimming: 1 base; J trimming: 3 bases; junction bases outside the gene matches: 11. Germline CDR1 and CDR2: DFQATT and SNEGSKA (reference sequence). The CDR3 loop is CSARATSGGPVYNEQFF. In DNA form, the CDR3 reads TGCAGTGCTAGAGCCACAAGCGGGGGCCCCGTCTACAATGAGCAGTTCTTC.

This sequence joins TRBV19 and TRBJ2-5; perhaps TRBD1 as D (5 bases). V lost 5 bases and J lost 3, with 16 bases in between. The CDR3 has 15 amino acids. The germline V gene has CDR1 LNHDA and CDR2 SQIVND (reference sequence). This CDR3 is CASSRRQRKEETQYF. As DNA, the CDR3 is TGTGCCAGTAGTCGCCGACAGCGAAAGGAAGAGACCCAGTACTTC.

The chain links TRBV5-1 to TRBJ2-3, with 8 bases aligning to TRBD2. The CDR3 is 16 amino acids. In germline, CDR1 is SGHRS, CDR2 YFSETQ. V lost 4 bases to trimming and J lost 4 bases; unmatched junction nucleotides: 11. The CDR3: CASSVRGAGVADTQYF. DNA for the CDR3: TGCGCCAGCAGCGTCAGGGGAGCGGGGGTCGCAGATACGCAGTATTTT.

In nucleotides, the CDR3 is TGTGCCAGCAGTGCTCCGCAGGGAAGGAAGGCAACTAATGAAAAACTGTTTTTT. Translating gives CASSAPQGRKATNEKLFF. This chain joins TRBV2 and TRBJ1-4, with a weak D call TRBD1 (5 bases). The CDR3 totals 18 residues. The germline CDR1 and CDR2 sequences are SNHLY and FYNNEI. The V gene lost 4 bases and the J gene lost 0 bases, with 18 bases spanning the gap.

This chain connects TRBV5-1 to TRBJ2-2; 7 bases match TRBD2. V trimming: 3 bases; J trimming: 1 base; junction bases outside the gene matches: 6. This CDR3 region has 16 residues. Germline V gene data show CDR1 as SGHRS and CDR2 as YFSETQ. CDR3 bases: TGCGCCAGCAGCTCGGAGACTAGCTTGAACACCGGGGAGCTGTTTTTT. This gives the protein CASSSETSLNTGELFF.